These 22 T cell receptor beta chains share one sample of origin, sequenced in a study of blood T cells in healthy people across ages. A sample-barcoded 5' primer and a J-beta primer mix were used in a second PCR of about 6 to 11 cycles. TCRdb independently ran MiXCR on the 5' RACE reads; one entry per CDR3 protein. Of about a million distinct CDR3 sequences listed, approximately 49% are singletons. The sample was blood. These receptors came from a man aged 25-45 years in good health.

The J gene is TRBJ2-1, the V gene TRBV6-2 or TRBV6-3; TRBD2 aligns across 9 bases. Losses at the gene ends were 7 bases for V and 6 bases for J; bases not matched to a gene: 10. Germline lookup yields CDR1 MNHEY and CDR2 SVGEGT. CDR3 length: 15 amino acids. The CDR3 nucleotides are TGTGCCAGCACCAGAACCGGGCGGGGGGGCAATGAGCAGTTCTTC. The encoded protein is CASTRTGRGGNEQFF.

This clonotype was seen just once. The chain joins TRBV20-1 to TRBJ1-6; 8 nucleotides align to TRBD1. The CDR3 is 18 residues long. The junction had 13 bases not matched to a gene; V was cut back by 5 bases and J by 1 base. Per germline, CDR1 DFQATT and CDR2 SNEGSKA (reference sequence). The CDR3 spells CSAGSGNRGSSYNSPLHF. CDR3 bases: TGCAGTGCTGGATCAGGGAACAGGGGGAGTTCCTATAATTCACCCCTCCACTTT.

V is TRBV27 and J is TRBJ1-2, with a tentative D call TRBD1 (5 bases). The germline V and J ends were trimmed by 3 bases and 5 bases, with 19 bases remaining between them. This CDR3 is built from 16 residues. Germline V gene sequence: CDR1 MNHEY, CDR2 SMNVEV (reference sequence). The DNA of the CDR3 is TGTGCCAGCAGTTTGACCGGGACCCCGTTAGGGTATGGCTACACCTTC. It translates to CASSLTGTPLGYGYTF.

V is TRBV3-1 and J is TRBJ2-1, with 10 bases fitting TRBD2. There are 16 residues in the CDR3. Germline V gene sequence: CDR1 LGHDT, CDR2 YNNKEL (reference sequence). The ends lost 4 bases at V and 5 bases at J; junction bases unmatched: 8. CDR3 residues: CASSLSLAGEDNEQFF. The DNA of the CDR3 is TGTGCCAGCAGCCTTTCGCTAGCGGGGGAAGACAATGAGCAGTTCTTC.

This clonotype was counted between two and nine times. The genes are TRBV29-1 and TRBJ2-2; maybe TRBD1 (7 bases). Germline CDR1 and CDR2: SQVTM and ANQGSEA. Trimming took off 2 bases at V and 5 bases at J, with 18 bases between the two ends. This CDR3 spans 16 amino acids. CDR3 in amino acids: CSVERRGQGRTGELFF. The CDR3 nucleotides read TGCAGCGTTGAAAGGAGGGGGCAGGGGCGAACCGGGGAGCTGTTTTTT.

J is TRBJ2-4 and V is TRBV6-2 or TRBV6-3; perhaps TRBD2 as D (5 bases). Between the trimmed V and J ends, which lost 0 bases and 13 bases, there was a span of 13 bases. The germline CDR1 and CDR2 sequences are MNHEY and SVGEGT. There are 13 residues in the CDR3. This CDR3 is CASSYSAGNDQYF. Here the CDR3 DNA reads TGTGCCAGCAGTTACTCGGCCGGGAACGACCAGTACTTC.

The J gene is TRBJ2-4, the V gene TRBV20-1; D call uncertain. The J call may be wrong; the DNA end is better matched by TRBJ2-5. CDR3 length: 11 amino acids. CDR1 and CDR2 from the germline V gene are DFQATT and SNEGSKA (reference sequence). CDR3 in amino acids: CSARDLQTQYF. The DNA for the CDR3 is TGCAGTGCTAGAGATCTGCAGACCCAGTACTTC.

This clonotype has a handful of counts. The chain employs TRBV27 and TRBJ2-3; 8 nucleotides align to TRBD1. CDR3 length: 12 amino acids. Per germline, CDR1 MNHEY and CDR2 SMNVEV (reference sequence). Trimming took 5 bases from V and 12 from J; bases not matched to a gene: 7. CDR3 sequence: CASSIPGGVQYF. Written as DNA, the CDR3 is TGTGCCAGCAGTATTCCAGGGGGCGTTCAGTATTTT.

The V gene is TRBV6-5, the J gene TRBJ1-1, with no clear D. The V gene lost 2 bases and the J gene lost 0 bases, with 16 bases spanning the gap. This CDR3 is 17 amino acids long. Germline V gene data show CDR1 as MNHEY and CDR2 as SVGAGI. CDR3: CASSYTPQEELNTEAFF. The CDR3 DNA sequence: TGTGCCAGCAGTTACACGCCCCAGGAAGAATTGAACACTGAAGCTTTCTTT.

V gene TRBV20-1 combines with J gene TRBJ2-1; 12 bases align to TRBD2. The ends lost 2 bases at V and 6 bases at J; junction bases unmatched: 2. The CDR3 has 14 amino acids. Per the germline V gene, CDR1 is DFQATT and CDR2 is SNEGSKA (reference sequence). CDR3 bases: TGCAGTGCTAGATCTAGCGGGGGGGTCAATGAGCAGTTCTTC. Translated, it gives CSARSSGGVNEQFF.

The V gene is TRBV10-3, the J gene TRBJ2-7; D may be TRBD2 (5 bases). This CDR3 comprises 11 residues. With 9 bases removed from V and 6 bases from J, the gap between germline ends came to 12 bases. The germline V gene has CDR1 ENHRY and CDR2 SYGVKD. Here the CDR3 DNA reads TGTGCCATTCATAGCGCGGGCGAGCAGTACTTC. This translates into CAIHSAGEQYF.

This clonotype was observed a handful of times. This chain links TRBV27 with TRBJ2-2; D is unresolved. The CDR3 covers 14 residues. Germline CDR1 is MNHEY and CDR2 is SMNVEV (reference sequence). V gave up 4 bases and J gave up 6 bases, with 12 bases separating them. The CDR3 region is CASSSQQASGELFF. For the CDR3, the DNA is TGTGCCAGCAGTTCCCAGCAAGCGTCCGGGGAGCTGTTTTTT.

In DNA form, the CDR3 reads TGTGCCAGCAGTTCCGTTTTCTACGAGCAGTACTTC. Its translation is CASSSVFYEQYF. The V call is TRBV6-2 or TRBV6-3, the J call TRBJ2-7; D is unclear. Trimming left V 4 bases short and J 3 bases short, with 7 bases between. The CDR3 covers 12 residues. Looked up from germline, CDR1 is MNHEY and CDR2 is SVGEGT.

As concerns this clonotype: This clone may be a read error of a much larger clone one base away. The chain uses TRBV2 and TRBJ2-3; D unresolved. Per the germline V gene, CDR1 is SNHLY and CDR2 is FYNNEI. V shed 2 bases and J shed 2 bases, with 5 bases lying between them. CDR3 size: 13 residues. CDR3 sequence reads: CASSEYYTDTQYF. CDR3 sequence (DNA): TGTGCCAGCAGTGAATACTACACAGATACGCAGTATTTT.

Only one count was recorded for this clonotype. The rearrangement joins TRBV6-5 to TRBJ2-7; D is uncertain. V lost 8 bases, J lost 0 bases, and 11 bases lay in between. The CDR3 runs to 13 residues. Germline V gene data show CDR1 as MNHEY and CDR2 as SVGAGI. The CDR3 loop reads CASGSTVSYEQYF. The CDR3 DNA reads TGTGCCAGCGGTTCGACGGTCTCCTACGAGCAGTACTTC.

This chain connects TRBV20-1 to TRBJ2-7; D is possibly TRBD1 (5 bases). The germline CDR1 and CDR2 sequences are DFQATT and SNEGSKA (reference sequence). The CDR3 consists of 12 residues. Trimming cost V 3 bases and J 2 bases, with 8 bases left between them. CDR3 in amino acids: CSARQGTYEQYF. The DNA of the CDR3 is TGCAGTGCTAGGCAGGGCACCTACGAGCAGTACTTC.

This clonotype was observed a few times. This chain uses TRBV6-5 with TRBJ1-2; D gene uncertain. The CDR3 is 13 amino acids. The ends were cut back, 5 bases at V and 13 bases at J, with 20 bases in the middle. The germline gives CDR1 MNHEY, CDR2 SVGAGI. The CDR3 DNA reads as TGTGCCAGCAGTACTCGGGTTCGGGATGCGGTCACCTTC. It is translated as CASSTRVRDAVTF.

The table lists this clonotype with a few counts. The chain combines TRBV18 with TRBJ2-7; D is ambiguous. V was shortened by 4 bases and J by 0 bases, with 7 bases between the two germline ends. Germline lookup yields CDR1 KGHSH and CDR2 LQKENI. This CDR3 has 13 residues. The chain's CDR3 is CASSRQDSYEQYF. In nucleotides, the CDR3 is TGTGCCAGCTCACGTCAAGACTCCTACGAGCAGTACTTC.

J is TRBJ1-2 and V is TRBV21-1. TRBV21-1 is reported as a pseudogene. CDR3 length equals 17 residues. CDR3 sequence (DNA): TGTGCCAGCAGCAAAGGCGAAGAGGGTTCGGGCAACTATGGCTACACCTTC. As protein: CASSKGEEGSGNYGYTF.

This clonotype appeared a few times. The chain recombines TRBV24-1 with TRBJ2-7; D is undetermined. The germline V and J ends were trimmed by 3 bases and 4 bases, with 6 bases remaining between them. CDR3 size: 12 residues. Germline CDR1 and CDR2: KGHDR and SFDVKD. The CDR3, as DNA: TGTGCCACCAGTGATAGGAATTACGAGCAGTACTTC. Protein sequence: CATSDRNYEQYF.

This clonotype appeared a few times. The CDR3 sequence: CASTGTQETQYF. The CDR3 DNA follows: TGTGCCAGCACCGGCACTCAAGAGACCCAGTACTTC. The rearrangement uses TRBV25-1 and TRBJ2-5, with D unresolved. The CDR3 spans 12 residues. Trimming stripped 7 bases from V and 2 bases from J, with 8 bases between. Looked up from germline, CDR1 is MGHDK and CDR2 is SYGVNS. The variable domain in full, with the rest retrieved from reference TRBV25-1 and TRBJ2-5, is EADIYQTPRYLVIGTGKKITLECSQTMGHDKMYWYQQDPGMELHLIHYSYGVNSTEKGDLSSESTVSRIRTEHFPLTLESARPSHTSQYLCASTGTQETQYFGPGTRLLVL.

This sequence joins TRBV7-2 and TRBJ1-2; D perhaps matches TRBD1 (5 bases). The CDR3 consists of 15 residues. In germline, CDR1 is SGHTA, CDR2 FQGNSA. The V end was cut by 0 bases, the J end by 8 bases, with 16 bases between. The CDR3 DNA is TGTGCCAGCAGCTTAGCGGAGGGGATGGTCTGGGGCTACACCTTC. This sequence encodes CASSLAEGMVWGYTF.